This T cell receptor beta chain stems from a study of blood T cell repertoires in COVID-19. The germline CDR1 and CDR2 sequences are SGHVS and FQNEAQ. V dropped 4 bases and J dropped 10; count of bases not matched to a gene: 5. CDR3 length: 13 residues. Original handling: Reference gene primer amplification yielded estimated nucleated cell counts. The protocol was immunoSEQ multiplex PCR, while the TCRdb copy is restricted to in-frame clones and leaves out a portion. V, J and clone size are those of that table, while D and trimming were read from the DNA. The sample has under 250,000 clones, over 80% seen once.

The receptor was derived from a human donor in a cohort sampled during active COVID-19. The sample consisted of peripheral blood. The chain is built from TRBV7-8 and TRBJ2-1, with 9 nucleotides matching TRBD2. In nucleotides, the CDR3 is TGTGCCAGCAGCTCGACTAGCGGCGGAGAGCAGTTCTTC. Translation: CASSSTSGGEQFF.